This T cell receptor (beta chain) was identified in a study of beta chain features in type 1 diabetes. The investigators reverse transcribed all of the isolated RNA, so they sequenced expressed TCRB transcripts. Here immunoSEQ multiplex PCR was the method, and the copy in TCRdb shows in-frame clones only, minus some. Of 250,000 to 350,000 clones in the sample, 14% were seen once. The V segment lost 4 bases and the J segment 7 bases; nucleotides outside the gene matches: 11. This CDR3 has 15 residues. In germline, CDR1 is SEHNR, CDR2 FQNEAQ (reference sequence). Study conclusions and caveats: In every one of the four CD4+ subsets, TCRB CDR3s were moderately but significantly shorter in Type 1 diabetes patients. Sampled from patients, naive, central memory and Treg TCRB repertoires appeared more similar than those sampled from healthy donors. A pattern of fewer insertions and more deletions at VDJ junctions was seen in type 1 diabetes patients. In cDNA sequencing, cells with high TCR expression could be over-represented.

As regards this clone: Its antigen is as yet unknown.

The genes are TRBV7-9 and TRBJ1-2; 8 bases map to TRBD1. Sequenced sample: naive CD4+ T cells from blood. The receptor comes from a man aged 25 to 40 with type 1 diabetes. CDR3 coding DNA: TGTGCCAGCAGCTCACCTGACAGGGGAGCAGGTGGCTACACCTTC. It yields the protein CASSSPDRGAGGYTF.